One and the same sample provided the 11 T cell receptor beta chains below, sequenced in a study of identifying expanded T cells in peripheral blood. The repertoire was sequenced with immunoSEQ multiplex PCR; TCRdb's copy has only in-frame clones and lacks some. The repertoire holds 80,000 to 90,000 clones, with 70% to 90% as singletons. The sequenced material came from blood. The receptor source for this set is a person between 18 and 75 years old in good health.

This clone has a handful of counts. The chain couples TRBV6-1 to TRBJ1-4, with D possibly being TRBD1 (5 bases). CDR3 length equals 14 residues. Germline values: CDR1 MNHNS, CDR2 SASEGT. The V gene lost 9 bases and the J gene lost 0 bases, with 11 bases spanning the gap. The CDR3 is CASLRGTTNEKLFF. The CDR3 nucleotides read TGTGCCAGTTTACGGGGGACAACTAATGAAAAACTGTTTTTT.

The gene calls are TRBV19 and TRBJ1-2, with 8 nucleotides matching TRBD1. After removal of 7 bases from V and 7 bases from J, the junction contained 5 bases not matched to a gene. The CDR3 extends over 12 amino acids. Per the germline V gene, CDR1 is LNHDA and CDR2 is SQIVND (reference sequence). The CDR3 sequence: CASTDRGSGYTF. Written as DNA, the CDR3 is TGTGCCAGTACCGACAGGGGAAGTGGCTACACCTTC.

The rearrangement joins TRBV2 to TRBJ1-5; 7 bases map to TRBD1. Germline assignment: CDR1 SNHLY and CDR2 FYNNEI. The CDR3 spans 14 residues. The V gene end was trimmed by 7 bases and the J gene end by 4 bases; junction bases not matched to a gene: 7. The CDR3 is CASIGTDPNQPQHF. CDR3 nucleotides: TGTGCCAGCATCGGGACAGACCCAAATCAGCCCCAGCATTTT.

This sequence joins TRBV6-5 and TRBJ1-1; unclear D gene. V lost 6 bases to trimming and J lost 4 bases, with 9 bases between them. The CDR3 has 12 residues. The germline gives CDR1 MNHEY, CDR2 SVGAGI. CDR3 nucleotides: TGTGCCAGCAGGTATGGGAGCACTGAAGCTTTCTTT. It codes for CASRYGSTEAFF.

CDR3 in amino acids: CASSEWSTSNQPQHF. The CDR3 nucleotides read TGTGCCAGCAGTGAATGGTCTACTAGCAATCAGCCCCAGCATTTT. The chain couples TRBV2 to TRBJ1-5; D remains unclear. The germline CDR1 and CDR2 sequences are SNHLY and FYNNEI. The CDR3 spans 15 residues. Trimming left V 2 bases short and J 0 bases short, with 8 bases between. The entire variable domain, with the rest obtained from reference TRBV2 and TRBJ1-5, is as follows: EPEVTQTPSHQVTQMGQEVILRCVPISNHLYFYWYRQILGQKVEFLVSFYNNEISEKSEIFDDQFSVERPDGSNFTLKIRSTKLEDSAMYFCASSEWSTSNQPQHFGDGTRLSIL.

In its sample, this clone was seen once. The chain employs TRBV18 and TRBJ1-2; weak D call: TRBD1 (6 bases). V was clipped by 3 bases and J by 4 bases, with 18 bases between them. CDR3 length: 16 residues. CDR1 is KGHSH, CDR2 LQKENI, per germline. Here the CDR3 DNA reads TGTGCCAGCTCACCCGCCCCACGGACAGACGTCTATGGCTACACCTTC. This codes for CASSPAPRTDVYGYTF.

As to this clone: A read error may produce the germline difference seen at one junction end. V is TRBV27 and J is TRBJ2-5, with D possibly TRBD1 on 7 matching bases. The length of the CDR3 is 18 residues. Germline V gene data show CDR1 as MNHEY and CDR2 as SMNVEV (reference sequence). CDR3: CASSPPPRQGGYHETQYF. Here the CDR3 DNA reads TGTGCCAGCAGTCCACCCCCCCGGCAGGGGGGCTACCATGAGACCCAGTACTTC.

This clone was seen only once. The chain is built from TRBV6-5 and TRBJ1-2; 8 bases align to TRBD1. CDR1 is MNHEY, CDR2 SVGAGI, per germline. The CDR3 has 15 amino acids. The trim removed 6 bases at V and 3 bases at J, leaving 9 bases unmatched. The DNA for the CDR3 is TGTGCCAGCAGCCCACGGGACAGGCTATACTATGGCTACACCTTC. Protein: CASSPRDRLYYGYTF.

V usage is TRBV4-1 and J usage is TRBJ2-7; D gene unclear. Germline values: CDR1 MGHRA, CDR2 YSYEKL. This CDR3 is 13 amino acids long. Trimming cost V 1 base and J 3 bases, with 7 bases left between them. The CDR3 DNA follows: TGCGCCAGCAGCCAAGTGATCCACTACGAGCAGTACTTC. The encoded protein is CASSQVIHYEQYF.

J is TRBJ2-5 and V is TRBV19; TRBD1 aligns across 10 bases. The CDR3 runs 18 residues. Germline V gene sequence: CDR1 LNHDA, CDR2 SQIVND (reference sequence). V lost 8 bases and J lost 5; bases outside the gene matches: 20. In DNA form, the CDR3 reads TGTGCCAGTTCCTCCTCCAAGCTCTGGGACAGGGGAGGGGAGACCCAGTACTTC. Translating it yields CASSSSKLWDRGGETQYF.

The chain recombines TRBV5-1 with TRBJ1-6; a possible D gene is TRBD1 (5 bases). V lost 0 bases and J 9 bases, leaving 19 bases between the germline ends. This CDR3 has 17 residues. CDR1 SGHRS and CDR2 YFSETQ come from the germline V gene. CDR3 amino acids: CASSLEGWGLEPSPLHF. The CDR3, as DNA: TGCGCCAGCAGCTTGGAGGGATGGGGCTTGGAGCCTTCACCCCTCCACTTT.